This T cell receptor (beta chain) was recovered during a study of control samples from healthy donors and cancer patients. This CDR3 is 13 amino acids long. Germline CDR1 is LGHNA and CDR2 is YSLEER. V was pared by 8 bases and J by 6 bases, with 13 bases between. Using immunoSEQ multiplex PCR, the repertoire was profiled, and TCRdb retains in-frame clones only, with some absent. The sample carries about 170,000 clones, around 93% recorded once. The receptor comes from a woman aged 55-69 years in good health. The gene calls are TRBV4-3 and TRBJ1-4, with D possibly being TRBD1 (6 bases). Sequenced: blood. The CDR3 here is CASAGARYEKLFF. In DNA form, the CDR3 reads TGCGCCAGCGCGGGGGCCAGGTATGAAAAACTGTTTTTT.